This TCR beta chain came from a study of T cell responses to AZD1222 COVID-19 vaccine. Whole-study results and caveats: Clonal diversity may have been underestimated in mostly white British donors.

Points on this clone: Its antigen is still unknown.

Clones were read by immunoSEQ multiplex PCR, and TCRdb kept only the in-frame ones, dropping some. The table lists 100,000 to 150,000 clones, roughly nine tenths of them singletons. Germline loops: CDR1 KGHSH, CDR2 LQKENI. The V end lost 3 bases, the J end lost 4 bases, and 15 bases lay between the germline ends. CDR3 length equals 15 residues. This TCR was sampled from an adult in good health. This sequence joins TRBV18 and TRBJ1-1, with D possibly TRBD1 on 6 matching bases. The input for sequencing was peripheral blood, taken on day 0 of AZD1222 vaccination. This CDR3 is CASSPSSGGGTEAFF. In DNA, the CDR3 is TGTGCCAGCTCACCTTCATCTGGGGGCGGCACTGAAGCTTTCTTT.